The 29 T cell receptor beta chains in this list originate from one sample, sequenced in a study of CD4 T cells in relation to SARS-CoV-2 and coronaviruses. CD4+ T cells from unexposed donors were obtained before the COVID-19 pandemic (2011-2018). The cells were cultured for 10 days before CD4+ T cells were isolated. TCRdb's copy holds only in-frame clones and misses some; the assay was immunoSEQ multiplex PCR. The sample yields around 31,000 clones, roughly 70% seen once. Their specific antigens are unknown. Sequencing was done on a sample of CD4+ T cells from PBMCs, cultured in vitro. These receptors were obtained from a human donor in good health.

The chain combines TRBV9 with TRBJ2-5; 9 nucleotides agree with TRBD2. This CDR3 spans 18 amino acids. Germline lookup yields CDR1 SGDLS and CDR2 YYNGEE. V lost 4 bases, J lost 1 base, and 14 bases stayed unmatched. The CDR3 nucleotides are TGTGCCAGCAGCCCCCATACTAGCGGGTATAGACTCCAAGAGACCCAGTACTTC. Translating gives CASSPHTSGYRLQETQYF. The full variable domain, completed using reference TRBV9 and TRBJ2-5, is DSGVTQTPKHLITATGQRVTLRCSPRSGDLSVYWYQQSLDQGLQFLIQYYNGEERAKGNILERFSAQQFPDLHSELNLSSLELGDSALYFCASSPHTSGYRLQETQYFGPGTRLLVL.

CDR3 in DNA: TGTGCCAGCAGCCTACTGACTAGCGGTACCTACGAGCAGTACTTC. Its translation: CASSLLTSGTYEQYF. The rearrangement joins TRBV11-1 to TRBJ2-7; 9 bases are a match to TRBD2. The ends lost 5 bases at V and 2 bases at J; junction bases unmatched: 7. Germline lookup yields CDR1 SGHAT and CDR2 FQDESV (reference sequence). CDR3 size: 15 residues. The full variable domain, its missing parts supplied by reference TRBV11-1 and TRBJ2-7, is EAEVAQSPRYKITEKSQAVAFWCDPISGHATLYWYRQILGQGPELLVQFQDESVVDDSQLPKDRFSAERLKGVDSTLKIQPAELGDSAMYLCASSLLTSGTYEQYFGPGTRLTVT.

V and J are TRBV6-6 and TRBJ2-7; TRBD1 matches 7 bases. The CDR3 spans 14 residues. Losses at the gene ends were 6 bases for V and 2 bases for J; bases not matched to a gene: 7. CDR1 is MNHNY, CDR2 SVGAGI, per germline (reference sequence). CDR3 in amino acids: CASSQTGPPYEQYF. In DNA form, the CDR3 reads TGTGCCAGCAGCCAGACAGGGCCACCCTACGAGCAGTACTTC.

V and J are TRBV11-2 and TRBJ1-6; 8 positions agree with TRBD1. The junction had 6 bases not matched to a gene; V was cut back by 5 bases and J by 6 bases. The germline V gene encodes CDR1 SGHAT and CDR2 FQNNGV. This CDR3 is built from 15 residues. The CDR3 spells CASSLRGTGNSPLHF. CDR3 in DNA: TGTGCCAGCAGCCTGAGGGGGACAGGTAATTCACCCCTCCACTTT.

This clone was counted between two and nine times. The chain employs TRBV11-2 and TRBJ2-3; D is uncertain. Trimming pared 5 bases from V and 6 bases from J, leaving 12 bases between. The CDR3 is 13 residues long. Per the germline V gene, CDR1 is SGHAT and CDR2 is FQNNGV. The CDR3 loop reads CASSPELGDTQYF. The CDR3, as DNA: TGTGCCAGCAGCCCCGAGTTGGGCGATACGCAGTATTTT.

In regard to this clone: The junction departs from germline at one end; a sequencing error may be responsible. This chain joins TRBV7-9 and TRBJ1-2; TRBD1 is a possible D gene (5 bases). CDR1 is SEHNR, CDR2 FQNEAQ, per germline (reference sequence). CDR3 size: 13 residues. The CDR3 protein is CASSPPGVSYYPF. The CDR3 DNA reads as TGTGCCAGCAGCCCACCGGGGGTATCATATTATCCCTTC. The complete variable domain, with remaining parts taken from reference TRBV7-9 and TRBJ1-2, reads DTGVSQNPRHKITKRGQNVTFRCDPISEHNRLYWYRQTLGQGPEFLTYFQNEAQLEKSRLLSDRFSAERPKGSFSTLEIQRTEQGDSAMYLCASSPPGVSYYPFGSGTRLTVV.

This clone showed up just once. The chain is built from TRBV3-1 (or the pseudogene TRBV3-2) and TRBJ2-3; D is ambiguous. This CDR3 is built from 13 residues. In germline, CDR1 is LGHDT, CDR2 YNNKEL (reference sequence). Trimming removed 3 bases from V and 5 bases from J, with 9 bases in between. The CDR3: CASSQETEDTQYF. The CDR3 nucleotides are TGTGCCAGCAGCCAGGAGACCGAAGATACGCAGTATTTT.

The genes are TRBV7-3 and TRBJ2-5; D is unresolved. The CDR3 length is 13 residues. Deletions cut 5 bases from V and 0 bases from J, with 7 bases between. Germline V lookup: CDR1 SGHTA, CDR2 FQGTGA. CDR3: CASSTLHQETQYF. CDR3 coding DNA: TGTGCCAGCAGCACCCTTCACCAAGAGACCCAGTACTTC. Full variable domain (outside the CDR3, taken from reference TRBV7-3 and TRBJ2-5): GAGVSQTPSNKVTEKGKYVELRCDPISGHTALYWYRQSLGQGPEFLIYFQGTGAADDSGLPNDRFFAVRPEGSVSTLKIQRTERGDSAVYLCASSTLHQETQYFGPGTRLLVL.

The J gene is TRBJ2-6, the V gene TRBV11-2; D uncertain. Germline CDR1 and CDR2: SGHAT and FQNNGV. There are 15 residues in the CDR3. V was shortened by 2 bases and J by 1 base, with 6 bases between the two germline ends. Written as DNA, the CDR3 is TGTGCCAGCAGCTTATCGTATTCTGGGGCCAACGTCCTGACTTTC. This codes for CASSLSYSGANVLTF.

The V call is TRBV13, the J call TRBJ2-3; 7 bases match TRBD1. J gave up 7 bases and V 4 bases, and 11 bases lay outside the gene matches. The CDR3 consists of 15 residues. Germline V gene lookup returns CDR1 PRHDT and CDR2 FYEKMQ (reference sequence). This CDR3 is CASSSQGFDTHTQYF. DNA for the CDR3: TGTGCCAGCAGCTCACAGGGGTTCGATACTCATACGCAGTATTTT.

The rearrangement joins TRBV6-8 to TRBJ1-4, with D hard to call. Germline CDR1 is MNHGY and CDR2 is SAAAGT. Between the trimmed V and J ends, which lost 0 bases and 6 bases, there was a span of 5 bases. The length of the CDR3 is 13 residues. The CDR3 reads CASSYSRDEKLFF. CDR3 in DNA: TGTGCCAGCAGTTACTCTAGGGATGAAAAACTGTTTTTT.

The rearrangement links TRBV2 to TRBJ2-3; D not certain. Trimming removed 7 bases at V and 5 bases at J, with 16 bases between. Looked up from germline, CDR1 is SNHLY and CDR2 is FYNNEI. The CDR3 is made up of 14 amino acids. The CDR3 nucleotides read TGTGCCAGCACCCCCCTACGAATCGGAGATACGCAGTATTTT. This gives the protein CASTPLRIGDTQYF.

The chain joins TRBV5-6 to TRBJ2-2, with TRBD1 as a possible D gene (5 bases). The V gene's germline CDR1 is SGHDT and CDR2 YYEEEE. There are 17 residues in the CDR3. V was trimmed by 0 bases and J by 6 bases, leaving 18 bases between them. The CDR3 loop is CASSLVLPGSFSGELFF. Here the CDR3 DNA reads TGTGCCAGCAGCTTGGTTCTTCCAGGGTCATTTTCCGGGGAGCTGTTTTTT.

The CDR3 loop reads CASSLGGAGTEAFF. The CDR3 DNA reads as TGTGCCAGCAGCTTAGGTGGTGCCGGGACTGAAGCTTTCTTT. The chain is built from TRBV11-2 and TRBJ1-1, with unresolved D. V lost 1 base and J lost 5, with 11 bases in between. This CDR3 is built from 14 residues. Germline V gives CDR1 SGHAT, CDR2 FQNNGV.

The chain carries TRBV7-9 and TRBJ2-1, with 7 bases aligning to TRBD2. Germline-derived CDR1 and CDR2 are SEHNR and FQNEAQ (reference sequence). The CDR3 consists of 14 residues. Trimming took 6 bases from V and 3 from J; bases not matched to a gene: 5. CDR3: CASRSGISYNEQFF. As DNA, the CDR3 is TGTGCCAGCAGGAGCGGGATTAGCTACAATGAGCAGTTCTTC.

The chain links TRBV2 to TRBJ2-1; TRBD2 aligns across 7 bases. Trimming cost V 0 bases and J 7 bases; bases outside gene matches: 6. CDR1 is SNHLY, CDR2 FYNNEI, per germline. The CDR3 covers 15 residues. This CDR3 reads CASSEARTRANEQFF. CDR3 bases: TGTGCCAGCAGTGAAGCCCGGACTAGAGCGAATGAGCAGTTCTTC.

This clone was picked up a small number of times. The V call is TRBV25-1, the J call TRBJ1-5, with D possibly TRBD1 on 5 matching bases. The germline V and J ends were trimmed by 4 bases and 0 bases, with 10 bases remaining between them. Germline V lookup: CDR1 MGHDK, CDR2 SYGVNS. This CDR3 contains 15 residues. The CDR3 nucleotides read TGTGCCAGCAGTGCAAAGGGGATTAGCAATCAGCCCCAGCATTTT. Protein sequence: CASSAKGISNQPQHF.

J is TRBJ2-2 and V is TRBV11-3; D call uncertain. V lost 5 bases, J lost 2 bases, and 12 bases lay in between. CDR1 is SGHNT and CDR2 is YENEEA in the germline V gene. This CDR3 is 15 amino acids long. CDR3 sequence reads: CASSPRTENTGELFF. The DNA of the CDR3 is TGTGCCAGCAGCCCCCGGACCGAAAACACCGGGGAGCTGTTTTTT.

This clone came up once. The chain employs TRBV4-2 and TRBJ1-2; unclear D gene. The CDR3 contains 13 residues. Trimming shortened V by 0 bases and J by 8 bases, and 10 bases separated the two germline ends. Per germline, CDR1 LGHNA and CDR2 YNFKEQ. DNA of the CDR3: TGTGCCAGCAGCCAAGATCTCCACAGAGGCTACACCTTC. Amino acid sequence: CASSQDLHRGYTF.

A word on this clone: Mismatch with germline at one junction end may stem from a read error. The rearrangement uses TRBV7-7 and TRBJ2-5; 12 bases are shared with TRBD1. There are 15 residues in the CDR3. CDR1 is SSHAT, CDR2 FNYEAQ, per germline (reference sequence). CDR3 in DNA: TGTGCTAGCAGCTTGGGACAGGGGGCATCGGAGACCCAGTACTTC. Amino acids: CASSLGQGASETQYF.

This chain connects TRBV2 to TRBJ1-3, with D possibly matching TRBD1 (6 bases). The CDR3 has 16 residues. V was trimmed by 6 bases and J by 5 bases, leaving 20 bases between them. Germline loops: CDR1 SNHLY, CDR2 FYNNEI. CDR3 in DNA: TGTGCCAGCAGGAGAGGTGGACAGACCTTACGAAACACCATATATTTT. This gives the protein CASRRGGQTLRNTIYF.

The rearrangement joins TRBV7-9 to TRBJ1-2, with unresolved D. This CDR3 has 13 amino acids. With 1 base removed from V and 7 bases from J, the gap between germline ends came to 10 bases. Germline CDR1 reads SEHNR; CDR2 reads FQNEAQ (reference sequence). CDR3 coding DNA: TGTGCCAGCAGCTTAGTCGGGATCGGTGGCTACACCTTC. Translated, it gives CASSLVGIGGYTF. Drawing the rest from reference TRBV7-9 and TRBJ1-2, the complete variable domain is DTGVSQNPRHKITKRGQNVTFRCDPISEHNRLYWYRQTLGQGPEFLTYFQNEAQLEKSRLLSDRFSAERPKGSFSTLEIQRTEQGDSAMYLCASSLVGIGGYTFGSGTRLTVV.

The genes are TRBV30 and TRBJ2-2; D possibly corresponds to TRBD1 (5 bases). CDR1 is GTSNPN, CDR2 SVGIG, per germline (reference sequence). The CDR3 length is 14 residues. V was pared by 2 bases and J by 2 bases, with 9 bases between. This CDR3 is CAWSQGFNTGELFF. CDR3 in DNA: TGTGCCTGGAGTCAGGGTTTCAACACCGGGGAGCTGTTTTTT.

The CDR3 sequence: CASSLGSPLNEQFF. CDR3 DNA sequence: TGTGCCAGCAGCTTGGGGTCACCACTCAATGAGCAGTTCTTC. The chain employs TRBV5-4 and TRBJ2-1; D gene unclear. The CDR3 contains 14 residues. V lost 0 bases and J lost 6, with 10 bases in between. Germline lookup yields CDR1 SGHNT and CDR2 YYREEE (reference sequence).

The chain recombines TRBV28 with TRBJ1-2; D is uncertain. The V and J ends lost 3 bases and 4 bases respectively, with 12 bases between them. The CDR3 spans 14 residues. The germline V gene encodes CDR1 MDHEN and CDR2 SYDVKM. The CDR3 loop reads CASSFGNLLYGYTF. CDR3 in DNA: TGTGCCAGCAGTTTTGGCAACCTTCTCTATGGCTACACCTTC.

There are a few counts of this clone. The CDR3 is CASSLTGREGYGYTF. The CDR3 bases are TGTGCCAGCAGTTTAACGGGCAGGGAAGGTTATGGCTACACCTTC. The chain recombines TRBV27 with TRBJ1-2; TRBD1 is a possible D gene (5 bases). With 2 bases removed from V and 5 bases from J, the gap between germline ends came to 15 bases. CDR3 length equals 15 residues. Germline lookup yields CDR1 MNHEY and CDR2 SMNVEV (reference sequence).

This chain joins TRBV10-3 and TRBJ2-2; 10 nucleotides agree with TRBD1. Germline V gene data show CDR1 as ENHRY and CDR2 as SYGVKD. The CDR3 length is 15 residues. V trimming: 6 bases; J trimming: 6 bases; junction bases outside the gene matches: 7. The CDR3 region has the DNA TGTGCCATCAGGGGGGACAGGGGCCGGTCCGGGGAGCTGTTTTTT. Translated, it gives CAIRGDRGRSGELFF.

The chain is built from TRBV9 and TRBJ1-2, with 8 nucleotides matching TRBD1. Trimming removed 3 bases from V and 7 bases from J; junction bases left unmatched: 11. Germline values: CDR1 SGDLS, CDR2 YYNGEE. The CDR3 has 15 residues. CDR3 sequence reads: CASSAGDRSYRGYTF. CDR3 DNA: TGTGCCAGCAGCGCCGGGGACAGGTCCTATCGTGGCTACACCTTC.

This chain links TRBV13 with TRBJ1-4; D is perhaps TRBD1 (5 bases). The germline gives CDR1 PRHDT, CDR2 FYEKMQ (reference sequence). V lost 3 bases and J lost 5, with 10 bases in between. The CDR3 sequence is 14 residues long. CDR3 protein: CASSFGTGNEKLFF. CDR3 DNA sequence: TGTGCCAGCAGCTTTGGGACTGGGAATGAAAAACTGTTTTTT.